A single sample gave rise to the 16 T cell receptor beta chains below, sequenced in a study of T cell responses to AZD1222 COVID-19 vaccine. TCRdb's copy holds only in-frame clones and misses some; the assay was immunoSEQ multiplex PCR. The sample holds about 150,000 clones, roughly nine tenths seen once. Material: peripheral blood, obtained on day 0 of AZD1222 vaccination. These receptors were collected from an adult in good health.

The chain is built from TRBV5-4 and TRBJ2-5; D gene uncertain. The CDR3 consists of 14 residues. CDR1 and CDR2 from the germline V gene are SGHNT and YYREEE (reference sequence). V lost 3 bases and J 3 bases, leaving 12 bases between the germline ends. This CDR3 reads CASSSPTGEETQYF. The CDR3 DNA reads as TGTGCCAGCAGCTCTCCGACTGGAGAAGAGACCCAGTACTTC.

This clone was seen a single time. V gene TRBV7-9 combines with J gene TRBJ1-5; D perhaps matches TRBD1 (6 bases). V lost 6 bases and J 0 bases, leaving 9 bases between the germline ends. The germline CDR1 and CDR2 sequences are SEHNR and FQNEAQ (reference sequence). The CDR3 runs 14 residues. The CDR3 DNA reads as TGTGCCAGCAGTCGGGACAATAGCAATCAGCCCCAGCATTTT. Encoded protein: CASSRDNSNQPQHF.

Written as DNA, the CDR3 is TGTGCCAGCAGCTTCCGGAGCAGGTCGGAATCACCCCTCCACTTT. Protein sequence: CASSFRSRSESPLHF. This chain links TRBV7-2 with TRBJ1-6; no reliable D call. Germline V gene data show CDR1 as SGHTA and CDR2 as FQGNSA. Trimming took 3 bases from V and 10 from J, leaving 16 bases between them. This CDR3 has 15 amino acids.

The rearrangement joins TRBV3-1 (or the pseudogene TRBV3-2) to TRBJ1-5, with D perhaps TRBD1 (6 bases). Germline V gene sequence: CDR1 LGHDT, CDR2 YNNKEL (reference sequence). The CDR3 is made up of 16 amino acids. Trimming removed 4 bases at V and 2 bases at J, with 15 bases between. The CDR3 spells CASSLTGGAGNQPQHF. As DNA, the CDR3 is TGTGCCAGCAGCCTCACGGGGGGGGCAGGCAATCAGCCCCAGCATTTT.

This rearrangement joins TRBV18 to TRBJ2-7; D is ambiguous. The germline gives CDR1 KGHSH, CDR2 LQKENI. The CDR3 is made up of 14 amino acids. Trimming removed 2 bases at V and 0 bases at J, with 8 bases between. The CDR3 loop is CASSPGLTSYEQYF. The CDR3 DNA reads TGTGCCAGCTCACCAGGCTTAACCTCCTACGAGCAGTACTTC.

The V call is TRBV2, the J call TRBJ2-5; 7 bases line up with TRBD2. The germline V gene has CDR1 SNHLY and CDR2 FYNNEI. Unmatched junction bases numbered 9, after V lost 7 bases and J lost 4 bases. CDR3 length equals 14 residues. This chain's CDR3 is CASNAGDLRETQYF. The DNA of the CDR3 is TGTGCCAGCAACGCGGGGGATCTCAGAGAGACCCAGTACTTC.

The chain links TRBV4-1 to TRBJ2-1; TRBD1 or TRBD2 may be the D gene (6 bases each). Germline lookup yields CDR1 MGHRA and CDR2 YSYEKL. V was shortened by 4 bases and J by 5 bases, with 18 bases between the two germline ends. CDR3 length equals 16 residues. The CDR3 loop reads CASSPVVGGLNNEQFF. For the CDR3, the DNA is TGCGCCAGCAGCCCTGTAGTAGGGGGGCTAAACAATGAGCAGTTCTTC.

This chain links TRBV30 with TRBJ1-1; D is unclear. With 1 base removed from V and 0 bases from J, the gap between germline ends came to 6 bases. CDR1 is GTSNPN and CDR2 is SVGIG in the germline V gene (reference sequence). This CDR3 is built from 13 residues. CDR3: CAWSAGLNTEAFF. CDR3 sequence (DNA): TGTGCCTGGAGTGCCGGCCTGAACACTGAAGCTTTCTTT.

The chain recombines TRBV10-2 with TRBJ2-7, with 9 bases fitting TRBD1. J gave up 4 bases and V 3 bases, and 7 bases lay outside the gene matches. Germline lookup yields CDR1 WSHSY and CDR2 SAAADI. CDR3 length: 15 residues. CDR3 DNA: TGCGCCAGCAGTGACCGGGACAGGGTCGTGTACGAGCAGTACTTC. Translated, it gives CASSDRDRVVYEQYF.

The chain has TRBV5-4 and TRBJ1-3; tentatively, D is TRBD1 (6 bases). The CDR3 runs 15 residues. CDR1 and CDR2 from the germline V gene are SGHNT and YYREEE (reference sequence). Trimming removed 3 bases at V and 0 bases at J, with 10 bases between. CDR3 nucleotides: TGTGCCAGCAGCTCCCTAGGGGGCTCTGGAAACACCATATATTTT. Protein sequence: CASSSLGGSGNTIYF.

V and J are TRBV5-1 and TRBJ2-5, with a tentative D call TRBD2 (6 bases). Trimming removed 5 bases from V and 2 bases from J, with 10 bases in between. This CDR3 has 13 residues. Germline CDR1 is SGHRS and CDR2 is YFSETQ. The CDR3 spells CASRVGSQETQYF. Written as DNA, the CDR3 is TGCGCCAGCAGAGTCGGGAGTCAAGAGACCCAGTACTTC.

This clone was detected once. The genes are TRBV4-1 and TRBJ1-5, with unresolved D. V shed 1 base and J shed 3 bases, with 7 bases lying between them. This CDR3 is built from 14 residues. Looked up from germline, CDR1 is MGHRA and CDR2 is YSYEKL. The CDR3 DNA is TGCGCCAGCAGCCAAGGACGGGACAATCAGCCCCAGCATTTT. This gives the protein CASSQGRDNQPQHF.

The chain carries TRBV3-1 (or the pseudogene TRBV3-2) and TRBJ2-5; D is unclear. From germline, CDR1 is LGHDT and CDR2 YNNKEL (reference sequence). The germline V and J ends were trimmed by 2 bases and 3 bases, with 7 bases remaining between them. The CDR3 covers 13 residues. The chain's CDR3 is CASSQREKETQYF. CDR3 in DNA: TGTGCCAGCAGCCAAAGAGAGAAAGAGACCCAGTACTTC.

The V gene is TRBV28, the J gene TRBJ1-2, with 7 positions matching TRBD1. Germline trimming cut 7 bases from V and 4 bases from J; bases unmatched to any gene: 6. The germline CDR1 and CDR2 sequences are MDHEN and SYDVKM. The CDR3 has 13 amino acids. The CDR3 DNA reads as TGTGCCAGCACCCTGGACAGGCTCTATGGCTACACCTTC. Translated, it gives CASTLDRLYGYTF.

This chain links TRBV19 with TRBJ2-3; 9 nucleotides match TRBD1. V shed 3 bases and J 0 bases; nucleotides not matched to a gene: 10. There are 18 residues in the CDR3. Germline V gene data show CDR1 as LNHDA and CDR2 as SQIVND (reference sequence). The CDR3 DNA is TGTGCCAGTAGTATTCGAAACACCGGGACAGGGAGCACAGATACGCAGTATTTT. The encoded protein is CASSIRNTGTGSTDTQYF.

The V gene is TRBV6-2 or TRBV6-3, the J gene TRBJ2-7; 7 nucleotides agree with TRBD2. The V segment lost 5 bases and the J segment 2 bases; nucleotides outside the gene matches: 12. The CDR3 covers 16 residues. The germline V gene has CDR1 MNHEY and CDR2 SVGEGT. The CDR3 sequence: CASSRSGGRWTYEQYF. The CDR3 nucleotides are TGTGCCAGCAGTAGGAGTGGCGGGAGATGGACCTACGAGCAGTACTTC.